The 12 T cell receptor beta chains given below trace back to one sample, sequenced in a study of early T cells in non-severe SARS-CoV-2 infection. TCRdb redid the calling of the 5' RACE reads with MiXCR, one entry per CDR3 protein. The table has tens of thousands of distinct CDR3 sequences, approximately 12% seen once; the top ten hold around 4.6%. The source material was whole blood. These receptor sequences come from an adult who was a healthcare worker with PCR-confirmed SARS-CoV-2 infection or an uninfected control (not recorded which).

This clonotype was counted many times. The J gene is TRBJ2-7, the V gene TRBV7-2; D gene ambiguous. This CDR3 is built from 13 residues. V was pared by 1 base and J by 3 bases, with 7 bases between. Germline values: CDR1 SGHTA, CDR2 FQGNSA. CDR3 DNA: TGTGCCAGCAGCTTAGAGGGCGGCTACGAGCAGTACTTC. As protein: CASSLEGGYEQYF.

The table lists this clonotype with many counts. The chain combines TRBV3-1 with TRBJ1-1; unclear D gene. Germline-derived CDR1 and CDR2 are LGHDT and YNNKEL (reference sequence). V was shortened by 4 bases and J by 4 bases, with 10 bases between the two germline ends. The CDR3 covers 13 residues. The CDR3 loop reads CASSPWAGTEAFF. Written as DNA, the CDR3 is TGTGCCAGCAGCCCGTGGGCGGGCACTGAAGCTTTCTTT.

Only a few counts were recorded for this clonotype. The chain combines TRBV29-1 with TRBJ2-1, with D possibly being TRBD2 (7 bases). Germline values: CDR1 SQVTM, CDR2 ANQGSEA. The CDR3 has 13 amino acids. Trimming removed 3 bases at V and 8 bases at J, with 14 bases between. The CDR3 DNA is TGCAGCGTTGACAGAGGGGGGGTGGATGAGCAGTTCTTC. Encoded protein: CSVDRGGVDEQFF.

This chain joins TRBV6-4 and TRBJ2-3, with D possibly matching TRBD1 (6 bases). V was trimmed by 8 bases and J by 3 bases, leaving 18 bases between them. Germline V gene lookup returns CDR1 MRHNA and CDR2 SNTAGT. The length of the CDR3 is 15 residues. The CDR3 spells CASAPGTTATDTQYF. CDR3 DNA sequence: TGTGCCAGCGCCCCCGGGACAACGGCAACAGATACGCAGTATTTT.

This clonotype has a count of ten or more. The chain combines TRBV4-1 with TRBJ2-1; D gene unclear. Trimming pared 0 bases from V and 6 bases from J, leaving 12 bases between. The germline CDR1 and CDR2 sequences are MGHRA and YSYEKL. The CDR3 covers 15 residues. CDR3 residues: CASSQDGVWGNEQFF. As DNA, the CDR3 is TGCGCCAGCAGCCAAGATGGAGTCTGGGGCAATGAGCAGTTCTTC.

This clonotype was picked up a small number of times. CDR3 amino acids: CAIRGNSQGVSTDTQYF. In DNA, the CDR3 is TGTGCCATCAGAGGTAACTCACAGGGAGTGAGCACAGATACGCAGTATTTT. The J gene is TRBJ2-3, the V gene TRBV10-3; D is perhaps TRBD1 (6 bases). This CDR3 contains 17 residues. Trimming pared 6 bases from V and 0 bases from J, leaving 19 bases between. Germline V gene lookup returns CDR1 ENHRY and CDR2 SYGVKD.

The rearrangement links TRBV28 to TRBJ2-2; 14 bases line up with TRBD2. V shed 5 bases and J 7 bases; nucleotides not matched to a gene: 6. The CDR3 spans 16 residues. Germline CDR1 reads MDHEN; CDR2 reads SYDVKM. The CDR3 region is CASSGTSGSQGGELFF. The CDR3 DNA reads TGTGCCAGCAGTGGGACTAGCGGGAGTCAGGGCGGGGAGCTGTTTTTT.

This clonotype was recorded many times. This chain uses TRBV18 with TRBJ2-3; D is possibly TRBD2 (6 bases). This CDR3 contains 15 residues. The V end was cut by 3 bases, the J end by 4 bases, with 14 bases between. From germline, CDR1 is KGHSH and CDR2 LQKENI. Written as DNA, the CDR3 is TGTGCCAGCTCACCCACCCCGACTAGTTCAGATACGCAGTATTTT. It yields the protein CASSPTPTSSDTQYF.

In the case of this clonotype: One end of the junction does not line up with germline, which may come from a read error. The V call is TRBV11-2, the J call TRBJ2-5; TRBD1 matches at 7 bases. This CDR3 region has 11 residues. The germline CDR1 and CDR2 sequences are SGHAT and FQNNGV. CDR3 residues: CASSSRGNPLF. In DNA, the CDR3 is TGTGCCAGCAGCAGCAGGGGGAACCCACTATTC.

This clonotype was detected a few times. The CDR3 DNA follows: TGTGCCAGCAGCCTTCGGACTAGCGGGAGCTTGGATACCGGGGAGCTGTTTTTT. Translated, it gives CASSLRTSGSLDTGELFF. The chain carries TRBV7-6 and TRBJ2-2; TRBD2 matches 13 bases. The length of the CDR3 is 18 residues. Unmatched junction bases numbered 11, after V lost 5 bases and J lost 5 bases. The germline V gene encodes CDR1 SGHVS and CDR2 FNYEAQ.

This clonotype was counted at least ten times. CDR3 DNA: TGTGCCAGCTCACCAGGGAACACTGAAGCTTTCTTT. It is translated as CASSPGNTEAFF. The V and J genes are TRBV18 and TRBJ1-1; D gene uncertain. From germline, CDR1 is KGHSH and CDR2 LQKENI. V lost 2 bases to trimming and J lost 1 base, with 2 bases between them. The length of the CDR3 is 12 residues.

This clonotype came up a few times. The chain links TRBV29-1 to TRBJ2-7, with a tentative D call TRBD1 (5 bases). The germline V gene has CDR1 SQVTM and CDR2 ANQGSEA. V lost 6 bases to trimming and J lost 1 base, with 13 bases between them. The CDR3 sequence is 13 residues long. CDR3 in amino acids: CSVSVTGSYEQYF. CDR3 in DNA: TGCAGCGTCTCGGTTACAGGTTCCTACGAGCAGTACTTC.